This T cell receptor (beta chain) originates from a study of cytomegalovirus exposure and HLA in healthy donors. With 60 Vbeta and 13 Jbeta primers, the PCR was carried out. Sequenced by immunoSEQ multiplex PCR; TCRdb stores in-frame clones only, minus some. The sample shows roughly 200,000 clones, about 83% of them seen only once. The sample comprised PBMCs. The clonotype was recovered from a man in his forties in good health and CMV-seropositive.

The CDR3 DNA reads TGTGCCAGCAGCTCGGACAGCAACTCTGGAAACACCATATATTTT. Its translation is CASSSDSNSGNTIYF. The gene calls are TRBV2 and TRBJ1-3; perhaps TRBD1 as D (6 bases). CDR3 length: 15 amino acids. Per the germline V gene, CDR1 is SNHLY and CDR2 is FYNNEI. V was clipped by 6 bases and J by 0 bases, with 12 bases between them. The variable domain in full, completed from reference TRBV2 and TRBJ1-3, reads EPEVTQTPSHQVTQMGQEVILRCVPISNHLYFYWYRQILGQKVEFLVSFYNNEISEKSEIFDDQFSVERPDGSNFTLKIRSTKLEDSAMYFCASSSDSNSGNTIYFGEGSWLTVV.